These 26 T cell receptor beta chains originate from one sample sequenced in a study of T cell responses to AZD1222 COVID-19 vaccine. The protocol was immunoSEQ multiplex PCR, while the TCRdb copy is restricted to in-frame clones and leaves out a portion. The sample contains about 150,000 clones, about 82% of which appear only once. The sample here was peripheral blood, taken 28 days after the second dose of the MenACWY control vaccine. These receptor sequences come from an adult who received the MenACWY meningococcal vaccine as a control.

The V call is TRBV5-1, the J call TRBJ2-7, with D maybe TRBD2 (5 bases). V was shortened by 0 bases and J by 0 bases, with 7 bases between the two germline ends. The CDR3 has 14 residues. Germline lookup yields CDR1 SGHRS and CDR2 YFSETQ. Here the CDR3 DNA reads TGCGCCAGCAGCTTGGATGCGGGCTCCTACGAGCAGTACGTC. Protein: CASSLDAGSYEQYV.

This clone was seen a few times. The chain carries TRBV4-1 and TRBJ1-1; D uncertain. The CDR3 length is 18 residues. V was shortened by 1 base and J by 1 base, with 19 bases between the two germline ends. The V gene's germline CDR1 is MGHRA and CDR2 YSYEKL. This CDR3 reads CASSQGLLGRISNTEAFF. The CDR3 nucleotides are TGCGCCAGCAGCCAAGGCCTATTAGGACGGATTTCGAACACTGAAGCTTTCTTT.

The chain is built from TRBV5-1 and TRBJ1-1; D is undetermined. CDR3 length equals 15 residues. V was shortened by 0 bases and J by 4 bases, with 13 bases between the two germline ends. CDR1 and CDR2 from the germline V gene are SGHRS and YFSETQ. CDR3: CASSLAPLGSTEAFF. The CDR3 DNA is TGCGCCAGCAGCTTGGCCCCATTAGGGAGCACTGAAGCTTTCTTT.

Only one count was recorded for this clone. V usage is TRBV6-5 and J usage is TRBJ2-7; TRBD1 agrees at 10 bases. Germline V CDR1 and CDR2: MNHEY, SVGAGI. The length of the CDR3 is 15 residues. V shed 7 bases and J 4 bases; nucleotides not matched to a gene: 10. The CDR3 DNA reads as TGTGCCAGCAAAAGGGACAGGGGAATTGGGTACGAGCAGTACTTC. As protein: CASKRDRGIGYEQYF.

The chain combines TRBV5-1 with TRBJ1-5, with D perhaps TRBD1 (6 bases). The CDR3 extends over 15 amino acids. Germline V gives CDR1 SGHRS, CDR2 YFSETQ. V was clipped by 1 base and J by 6 bases, with 14 bases between them. CDR3 bases: TGCGCCAGCAGCTTGAACGCGGGGGGCGGTCAGCCCCAGCATTTT. This gives the protein CASSLNAGGGQPQHF.

V and J are TRBV4-1 and TRBJ2-2, with a possible D match to TRBD1 (6 bases). This CDR3 has 17 residues. Trimming took 1 base from V and 2 from J, leaving 14 bases between them. Germline V gene data show CDR1 as MGHRA and CDR2 as YSYEKL. The CDR3 region is CASSQGVLGHNTGELFF. The CDR3 DNA reads as TGCGCCAGCAGCCAAGGGGTCCTGGGACACAACACCGGGGAGCTGTTTTTT.

The rearrangement uses TRBV10-3 and TRBJ2-3, with 11 bases lining up with TRBD2. The CDR3 extends over 16 amino acids. V trimming: 4 bases; J trimming: 3 bases; junction bases outside the gene matches: 6. Germline values: CDR1 ENHRY, CDR2 SYGVKD. This CDR3 is CAISGYSGGVTDTQYF. CDR3 in DNA: TGTGCCATCAGTGGATATAGCGGGGGGGTTACAGATACGCAGTATTTT.

This chain uses TRBV7-9 with TRBJ1-1; D call uncertain. Germline V gene data show CDR1 as SEHNR and CDR2 as FQNEAQ (reference sequence). The CDR3 is 11 residues long. V lost 3 bases to trimming and J lost 5 bases, with 4 bases between them. CDR3 nucleotides: TGTGCCAGCAGCTTGGTAACTGAAGCTTTCTTT. The encoded protein is CASSLVTEAFF.

The J gene is TRBJ1-3, the V gene TRBV3-1 (or the pseudogene TRBV3-2); weak D call: TRBD1 (5 bases). V lost 5 bases to trimming and J lost 2 bases, with 10 bases between them. The germline CDR1 and CDR2 sequences are LGHDT and YNNKEL (reference sequence). This CDR3 is built from 14 residues. DNA of the CDR3: TGTGCCAGCAGCGGGGAGGGGCCTGGAAACACCATATATTTT. It specifies CASSGEGPGNTIYF.

This rearrangement joins TRBV6-5 to TRBJ1-1, with D maybe TRBD1 (5 bases). CDR3 length equals 15 residues. Trimming left V 2 bases short and J 1 base short, with 11 bases between. Germline loops: CDR1 MNHEY, CDR2 SVGAGI. CDR3 nucleotide sequence: TGTGCCAGCAGTTACCTTCCAGGGTGGAACACTGAAGCTTTCTTT. This sequence encodes CASSYLPGWNTEAFF.

This clone was counted a few times. V gene TRBV28 combines with J gene TRBJ1-2; 9 positions agree with TRBD1. This CDR3 has 13 residues. V dropped 7 bases and J dropped 4; count of bases not matched to a gene: 4. CDR1 MDHEN and CDR2 SYDVKM come from the germline V gene. The CDR3 spells CASIRQGGYGYTF. CDR3 coding DNA: TGTGCCAGCATTAGACAGGGGGGCTATGGCTACACCTTC.

This clone was counted a single time. The V and J genes are TRBV6-6 and TRBJ1-2; 8 positions agree with TRBD1. This CDR3 has 18 amino acids. V lost 5 bases, J lost 4 bases, and 18 bases stayed unmatched. The germline V gene has CDR1 MNHNY and CDR2 SVGAGI (reference sequence). The CDR3 coding sequence is TGTGCCAGCAGTCCGCGGCGGGCAGGGGGCATCGTGGGCTATGGCTACACCTTC. Protein: CASSPRRAGGIVGYGYTF.

CDR3 amino acids: CASSQDPGVNTEAFF. The CDR3, as DNA: TGTGCCAGCAGCCAAGATCCGGGAGTGAACACTGAAGCTTTCTTT. V is TRBV3-1 (or the pseudogene TRBV3-2) and J is TRBJ1-1; D gene ambiguous. V lost 0 bases and J lost 0, with 8 bases in between. From germline, CDR1 is LGHDT and CDR2 YNNKEL (reference sequence). The CDR3 loop spans 15 amino acids.

The V and J genes are TRBV15 and TRBJ1-1; D unclear. The CDR3 is 14 amino acids. The V gene lost 5 bases and the J gene lost 4 bases, with 14 bases spanning the gap. Germline CDR1 and CDR2: LNHNV and YYDKDF (reference sequence). CDR3 sequence reads: CATSLHRGGTEAFF. The CDR3 nucleotides read TGTGCCACCAGCTTACACCGGGGTGGCACTGAAGCTTTCTTT.

The J gene is TRBJ2-3, the V gene TRBV27; maybe TRBD2 (6 bases). Germline values: CDR1 MNHEY, CDR2 SMNVEV (reference sequence). This CDR3 region has 18 residues. V shed 7 bases and J shed 2 bases, with 25 bases lying between them. The CDR3 sequence is CASTSRGSRRGITDTQYF. CDR3 DNA sequence: TGTGCCAGCACCTCCCGAGGTAGTCGGCGGGGAATCACAGATACGCAGTATTTT.

This clone turned up a few times. The gene calls are TRBV19 and TRBJ2-1, with TRBD2 identical over 15 bases. The CDR3 consists of 14 residues. Germline V CDR1 and CDR2: LNHDA, SQIVND (reference sequence). The V and J ends lost 10 bases and 7 bases, in that order; junction bases with no gene match: 5. The CDR3, as DNA: TGTGCCACCAGGGGACTAGCGGGGGGAAATGAGCAGTTCTTC. Amino acids: CATRGLAGGNEQFF.

The rearrangement uses TRBV5-5 and TRBJ1-3; no clear D. V lost 3 bases to trimming and J lost 2 bases, with 15 bases between them. The CDR3 length is 16 residues. Germline assignment: CDR1 SGHKS and CDR2 YYEKEE (reference sequence). Here the CDR3 reads CASSSPLVYPGNTIYF. The DNA for the CDR3 is TGTGCCAGCAGCTCACCGCTTGTGTATCCTGGAAACACCATATATTTT.

The chain joins TRBV30 to TRBJ1-2; D is uncertain. The CDR3 contains 12 residues. Trimming took 2 bases from V and 7 from J, leaving 11 bases between them. Per the germline V gene, CDR1 is GTSNPN and CDR2 is SVGIG (reference sequence). The CDR3 here is CAWSFQSGGYTF. The CDR3 region has the DNA TGTGCCTGGAGTTTCCAGTCCGGTGGCTACACCTTC.

J is TRBJ2-3 and V is TRBV5-1, with 8 bases lining up with TRBD1. The CDR3 extends over 14 amino acids. The germline V gene has CDR1 SGHRS and CDR2 YFSETQ. Germline trimming cut 4 bases from V and 2 bases from J; bases unmatched to any gene: 3. CDR3 bases: TGCGCCAGCAGCCGGGACAGGAACACAGATACGCAGTATTTT. It codes for CASSRDRNTDTQYF.

The V call is TRBV5-6, the J call TRBJ1-2; D not certain. The V gene lost 2 bases and the J gene lost 2 bases, with 10 bases spanning the gap. The CDR3 length is 14 residues. The germline V gene encodes CDR1 SGHDT and CDR2 YYEEEE. The CDR3: CASSLGSGNYGYTF. The DNA of the CDR3 is TGTGCCAGCAGCTTAGGGTCAGGAAACTATGGCTACACCTTC.

This chain joins TRBV6-1 and TRBJ2-2; a weak D match, TRBD1 (5 bases). The V gene's germline CDR1 is MNHNS and CDR2 SASEGT. CDR3 length equals 15 residues. V lost 1 base, J lost 0 bases, and 6 bases lay in between. DNA for the CDR3: TGTGCCAGCAGTGAAGGACAGTCGAACACCGGGGAGCTGTTTTTT. Amino acid sequence: CASSEGQSNTGELFF.

The gene calls are TRBV27 and TRBJ2-6; no reliable D call. This CDR3 has 15 residues. Germline-derived CDR1 and CDR2 are MNHEY and SMNVEV (reference sequence). The germline V and J ends were trimmed by 2 bases and 2 bases, with 7 bases remaining between them. In nucleotides, the CDR3 is TGTGCCAGCAGTTTAGCTGGGGCTGGGGCCAACGTCCTGACTTTC. Protein sequence: CASSLAGAGANVLTF.

The V gene is TRBV15, the J gene TRBJ2-7; D is unresolved. V gave up 1 base and J gave up 4 bases, with 14 bases separating them. Germline V gene sequence: CDR1 LNHNV, CDR2 YYDKDF (reference sequence). This CDR3 has 15 residues. CDR3 bases: TGTGCCACCAGCAGAGTTCGAATAAGGCGGTACGAGCAGTACTTC. As protein: CATSRVRIRRYEQYF.

The chain employs TRBV4-2 and TRBJ2-2; possible D gene TRBD1, 7 bases. The CDR3 spans 19 residues. Germline V CDR1 and CDR2: LGHNA, YNFKEQ. Trimming pared 0 bases from V and 1 base from J, leaving 18 bases between. The CDR3 DNA reads as TGTGCCAGCAGCCAAGACCCCCGAGGCAGGGGGGAGAACACCGGGGAGCTGTTTTTT. This codes for CASSQDPRGRGENTGELFF.

This chain links TRBV27 with TRBJ1-6; D gene ambiguous. Germline loops: CDR1 MNHEY, CDR2 SMNVEV (reference sequence). V was pared by 4 bases and J by 9 bases, with 10 bases between. This CDR3 region has 13 residues. Here the CDR3 reads CASSSGNFSPLHF. The CDR3 coding sequence is TGTGCCAGCAGTTCCGGGAACTTTTCACCCCTCCACTTT.

As to this clone: Lacking the conserved final phenylalanine or tryptophan, this CDR3 likely reflects a read error. This chain connects TRBV5-1 to TRBJ2-7; D gene ambiguous. CDR1 is SGHRS and CDR2 is YFSETQ in the germline V gene. V dropped 0 bases and J dropped 0 bases, with 7 bases sitting between them. The CDR3 contains 14 residues. This chain's CDR3 is CASSLDGSSYEQYI. DNA for the CDR3: TGCGCCAGCAGCTTGGACGGAAGCTCCTACGAGCAGTACATC.